Listed below are T cell receptor beta chains from one sample, sequenced in a study of T cell repertoires in cytomegalovirus infection. These receptors have no identified antigens. MiXCR, applied by TCRdb to the reads, yields one record per CDR3 protein. The data contain about 770,000 distinct CDR3 sequences, almost 30% of them singletons. Sequenced here: cultured CD8+ T cells from PBMCs, sampled from culture after CMV antigen stimulation. These receptors were obtained from a human donor in good health (CMV status not recorded). Some clones in this sample may be carry-over from other donors' samples. Each CDR3 is given with its conserved first and last residue. The order of the fields is D gene, V gene, J gene, clone size, CDR3 protein, CDR3 DNA. D genes are given only for firm matches. Some rows mark clone size as missing; the rest say once, few, many or name a class of expanded clone.

d_gene: TRBD2; v_gene: TRBV12-3/TRBV12-4; j_gene: TRBJ2-3; abundance: many; CDR3aa: CASSFRLAGGLDTQYF; CDR3nt: TGTGCCAGCAGTTTCCGACTAGCGGGGGGTTTGGATACGCAGTATTTT
d_gene: -; v_gene: TRBV15; j_gene: TRBJ2-3; abundance: -; CDR3aa: CATSRELLWTTTDTQYF; CDR3nt: TGTGCCACCAGCAGAGAGCTTTTGTGGACAACTACAGATACGCAGTATTTT
d_gene: -; v_gene: TRBV6-2/TRBV6-3; j_gene: TRBJ2-1; abundance: many; CDR3aa: CASSSLDEQFF; CDR3nt: TGTGCCAGCAGTTCACTGGATGAGCAGTTCTTC
d_gene: -; v_gene: TRBV6-5; j_gene: TRBJ2-1; abundance: -; CDR3aa: CASLDISGEQFF; CDR3nt: TGTGCCAGCCTGGACATTTCGGGTGAGCAGTTCTTC
d_gene: -; v_gene: TRBV11-2; j_gene: TRBJ2-2; abundance: few; CDR3aa: CASSPIQGSDTGELFF; CDR3nt: TGTGCCAGCAGCCCCATCCAGGGTTCGGACACCGGGGAGCTGTTTTTT
d_gene: TRBD2; v_gene: TRBV11-2; j_gene: TRBJ2-3; abundance: -; CDR3aa: CASSLYKRGDTQYF; CDR3nt: TGTGCCAGCAGCTTATACAAGCGGGGAGATACGCAGTATTTT
d_gene: -; v_gene: TRBV9; j_gene: TRBJ2-1; abundance: -; CDR3aa: CASSVDDEQFF; CDR3nt: TGTGCCAGCAGCGTAGACGATGAGCAGTTCTTC
d_gene: -; v_gene: TRBV9; j_gene: TRBJ2-3; abundance: few; CDR3aa: CASSVGDRRTDTQYF; CDR3nt: TGTGCCAGCAGCGTAGGCGACAGGCGCACAGATACGCAGTATTTT
d_gene: -; v_gene: TRBV10-3; j_gene: TRBJ1-2; abundance: few; CDR3aa: CAISDYGTVDSNYGYTF; CDR3nt: TGTGCCATCAGTGATTACGGGACGGTTGATTCTAACTATGGCTACACCTTC
d_gene: TRBD1; v_gene: TRBV19; j_gene: TRBJ1-1; abundance: -; CDR3aa: CASSIGQGLNTEAFF; CDR3nt: TGTGCCAGCAGTATCGGACAGGGACTGAACACTGAAGCTTTCTTT
d_gene: TRBD2; v_gene: TRBV15; j_gene: TRBJ2-3; abundance: -; CDR3aa: CATSTSGGVSTDTQYF; CDR3nt: TGTGCCACCAGCACAAGCGGGGGGGTTTCCACAGATACGCAGTATTTT
d_gene: -; v_gene: TRBV9; j_gene: TRBJ2-5; abundance: once; CDR3aa: CASSVGDDVRTQYF; CDR3nt: TGTGCCAGCAGCGTAGGGGACGACGTGCGGACCCAGTACTTC
d_gene: -; v_gene: TRBV27; j_gene: TRBJ1-2; abundance: few; CDR3aa: CASSLWGADGYTF; CDR3nt: TGTGCCAGCAGTTTATGGGGGGCCGATGGCTACACCTTC
d_gene: -; v_gene: TRBV7-6; j_gene: TRBJ1-2; abundance: few; CDR3aa: CASSSPGAYGYTF; CDR3nt: TGTGCCAGCAGCTCCCCTGGGGCCTATGGCTACACCTTC
d_gene: -; v_gene: TRBV27; j_gene: TRBJ1-1; abundance: -; CDR3aa: CASSKRAGMNTEAFF; CDR3nt: TGTGCCAGCAGCAAACGGGCAGGCATGAACACTGAAGCTTTCTTT
d_gene: TRBD1; v_gene: TRBV7-7; j_gene: TRBJ2-2; abundance: -; CDR3aa: CASSLTRDRGRNGELFF; CDR3nt: TGTGCTAGCAGCCTTACCAGGGACAGGGGGCGCAACGGGGAGCTGTTTTTT
d_gene: -; v_gene: TRBV7-8; j_gene: TRBJ1-1; abundance: -; CDR3aa: CASSWGEAAGEAFF; CDR3nt: TGTGCCAGCAGCTGGGGGGAGGCGGCGGGGGAAGCTTTCTTT
d_gene: -; v_gene: TRBV7-9; j_gene: TRBJ1-2; abundance: few; CDR3aa: CASSLRAGDYTF; CDR3nt: TGTGCCAGCAGCCTCCGGGCAGGGGACTACACCTTC
d_gene: -; v_gene: TRBV27; j_gene: TRBJ2-6; abundance: many; CDR3aa: CASRPLSGANVLTF; CDR3nt: TGTGCCAGCAGGCCCCTCTCTGGGGCCAACGTCCTGACTTTC
d_gene: -; v_gene: TRBV19; j_gene: TRBJ1-2; abundance: few; CDR3aa: CASSMSRGTLNGYTF; CDR3nt: TGTGCCAGTAGTATGAGCCGGGGGACCCTGAATGGCTACACCTTC
d_gene: -; v_gene: TRBV5-4; j_gene: TRBJ2-2; abundance: -; CDR3aa: CASSYEWGANTGELFF; CDR3nt: TGTGCCAGCAGTTATGAGTGGGGGGCGAACACCGGGGAGCTGTTTTTT
d_gene: TRBD2; v_gene: TRBV7-8; j_gene: TRBJ2-5; abundance: many; CDR3aa: CASSLAVAGGGTQYF; CDR3nt: TGTGCCAGCAGCTTAGCGGTAGCGGGGGGAGGGACCCAGTACTTC
d_gene: -; v_gene: TRBV4-1; j_gene: TRBJ2-5; abundance: once; CDR3aa: CASSSVVQEANQETQYF; CDR3nt: TGCGCCAGCAGCTCAGTGGTCCAGGAAGCCAACCAAGAGACCCAGTACTTC